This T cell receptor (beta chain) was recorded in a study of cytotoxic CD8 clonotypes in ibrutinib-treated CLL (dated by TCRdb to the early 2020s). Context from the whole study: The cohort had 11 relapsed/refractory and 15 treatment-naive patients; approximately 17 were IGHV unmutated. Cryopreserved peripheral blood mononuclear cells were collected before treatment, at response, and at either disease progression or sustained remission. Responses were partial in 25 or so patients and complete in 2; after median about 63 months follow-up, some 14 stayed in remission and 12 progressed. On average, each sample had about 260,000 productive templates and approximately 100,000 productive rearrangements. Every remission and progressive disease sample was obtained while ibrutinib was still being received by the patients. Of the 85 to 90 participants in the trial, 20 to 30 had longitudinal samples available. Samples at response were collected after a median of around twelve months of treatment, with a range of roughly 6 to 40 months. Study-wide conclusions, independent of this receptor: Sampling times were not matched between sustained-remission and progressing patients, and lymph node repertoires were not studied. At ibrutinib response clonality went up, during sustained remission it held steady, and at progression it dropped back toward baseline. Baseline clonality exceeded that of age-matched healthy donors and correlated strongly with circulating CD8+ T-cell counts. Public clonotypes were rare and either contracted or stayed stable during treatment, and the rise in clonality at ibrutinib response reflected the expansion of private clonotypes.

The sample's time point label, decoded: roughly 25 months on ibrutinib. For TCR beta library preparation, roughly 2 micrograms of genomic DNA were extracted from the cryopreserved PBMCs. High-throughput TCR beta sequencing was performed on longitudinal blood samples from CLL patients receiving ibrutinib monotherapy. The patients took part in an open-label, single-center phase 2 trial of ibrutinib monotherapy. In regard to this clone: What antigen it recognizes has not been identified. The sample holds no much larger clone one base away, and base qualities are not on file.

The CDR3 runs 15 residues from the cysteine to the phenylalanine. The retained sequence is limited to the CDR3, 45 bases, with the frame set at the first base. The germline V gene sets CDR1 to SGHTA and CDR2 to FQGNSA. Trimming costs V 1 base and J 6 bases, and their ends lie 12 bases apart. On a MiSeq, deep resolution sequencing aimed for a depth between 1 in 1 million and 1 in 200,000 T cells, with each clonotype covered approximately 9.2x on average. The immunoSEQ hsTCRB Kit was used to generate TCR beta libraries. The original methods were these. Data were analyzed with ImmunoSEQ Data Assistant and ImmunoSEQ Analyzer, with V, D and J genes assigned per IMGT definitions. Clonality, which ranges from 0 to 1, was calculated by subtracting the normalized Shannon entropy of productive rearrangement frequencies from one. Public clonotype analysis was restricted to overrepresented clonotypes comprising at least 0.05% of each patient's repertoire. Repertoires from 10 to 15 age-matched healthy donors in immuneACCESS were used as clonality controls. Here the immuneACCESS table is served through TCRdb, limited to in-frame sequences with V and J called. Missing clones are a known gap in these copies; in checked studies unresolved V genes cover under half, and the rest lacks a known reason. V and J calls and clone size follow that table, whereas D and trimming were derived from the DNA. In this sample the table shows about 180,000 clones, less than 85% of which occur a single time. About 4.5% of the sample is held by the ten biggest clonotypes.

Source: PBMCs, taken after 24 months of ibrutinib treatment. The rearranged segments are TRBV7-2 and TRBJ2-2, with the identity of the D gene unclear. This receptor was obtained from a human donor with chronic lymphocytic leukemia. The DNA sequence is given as TGTGCCAGCAGCTTAGATCCGGCCCGCCCCGGGGAGCTGTTTTTT. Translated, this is CASSLDPARPGELFF.